Listed here are 9 T cell receptor beta chains from one sample, sequenced in a study of blood T cell repertoires in COVID-19 (dated by TCRdb to the early 2020s). The receptor library was made with the immunoSEQ multiplex PCR assay. The immuneACCESS repertoire file appears here via TCRdb, limited to in-frame rearrangements. These files lack a portion of the clones; in checked studies, under half of the deficit traces to unresolved V genes, and the cause of the others is not known. For this sample there are 200,000 to 300,000 clones; approximately 90% appear just once. The top ten clones comprise around 3% of the sample. Sequencing was done on a sample of peripheral blood. The receptor source for this set is a man aged 18 to 29 with active or convalescent COVID-19.

The chain has TRBV5-1 and TRBJ2-3; possible D gene TRBD1, 6 bases. The V end was cut by 0 bases, the J end by 6 bases, with 8 bases between. There are 13 residues in the CDR3. From germline, CDR1 is SGHRS and CDR2 YFSETQ. The CDR3 DNA is TGCGCCAGCAGCTTGGAGAGGGGGGATACGCAGTATTTT. Protein: CASSLERGDTQYF.

The chain employs TRBV7-3 and TRBJ2-7; 8 bases agree with TRBD1. CDR3 size: 14 residues. With 0 bases clipped from V and 7 bases from J, the junction kept 5 bases outside the gene matches. Germline-derived CDR1 and CDR2 are SGHTA and FQGTGA. CDR3 protein: CASSLTRGPGEQYF. CDR3 coding DNA: TGTGCCAGCAGCTTAACCAGGGGGCCGGGAGAGCAGTACTTC. The entire variable domain, with the rest obtained from reference TRBV7-3 and TRBJ2-7, is as follows: GAGVSQTPSNKVTEKGKYVELRCDPISGHTALYWYRQSLGQGPEFLIYFQGTGAADDSGLPNDRFFAVRPEGSVSTLKIQRTERGDSAVYLCASSLTRGPGEQYFGPGTRLTVT.

The chain recombines TRBV11-2 with TRBJ1-3; D gene unclear. V dropped 1 base and J dropped 0 bases, with 7 bases sitting between them. This CDR3 contains 15 residues. The germline V gene has CDR1 SGHAT and CDR2 FQNNGV. CDR3 in DNA: TGTGCCAGCAGCTTAGTCAGTCACTCTGGAAACACCATATATTTT. Its protein is CASSLVSHSGNTIYF. Filled out from reference TRBV11-2 and TRBJ1-3, the complete variable domain reads EAGVAQSPRYKIIEKRQSVAFWCNPISGHATLYWYQQILGQGPKLLIQFQNNGVVDDSQLPKDRFSAERLKGVDSTLKIQPAKLEDSAVYLCASSLVSHSGNTIYFGEGSWLTVV.

The J gene is TRBJ2-7, the V gene TRBV5-1, with D unclear. CDR3 length equals 14 residues. The V gene lost 4 bases and the J gene lost 0 bases, with 11 bases spanning the gap. Germline V CDR1 and CDR2: SGHRS, YFSETQ. CDR3 sequence (DNA): TGCGCCAGCAGCCCTGGGCCCCTCTCCTACGAGCAGTACTTC. Translating it yields CASSPGPLSYEQYF.

The chain is built from TRBV6-5 and TRBJ2-7; TRBD1 matches at 10 bases. The CDR3 consists of 14 residues. Germline-derived CDR1 and CDR2 are MNHEY and SVGAGI. The trim removed 10 bases at V and 6 bases at J, leaving 12 bases unmatched. CDR3 DNA: TGTGCCACAACGGTGGACAGGGGGGATCGCGAGCAGTACTTC. Protein: CATTVDRGDREQYF.

The chain is built from TRBV5-4 and TRBJ1-3; 8 positions match TRBD1. CDR1 and CDR2 from the germline V gene are SGHNT and YYREEE (reference sequence). The CDR3 is made up of 15 amino acids. Trimming cost V 3 bases and J 2 bases; bases outside gene matches: 4. This CDR3 reads CASSSRTGPGNTIYF. The CDR3 DNA follows: TGTGCCAGCAGCTCCCGGACAGGGCCTGGAAACACCATATATTTT. Drawing the rest from reference TRBV5-4 and TRBJ1-3, the complete variable domain is ETGVTQSPTHLIKTRGQQVTLRCSSQSGHNTVSWYQQALGQGPQFIFQYYREEENGRGNFPPRFSGLQFPNYSSELNVNALELDDSALYLCASSSRTGPGNTIYFGEGSWLTVV.

This chain connects TRBV5-4 to TRBJ2-7; 7 bases are a match to TRBD1. The CDR3 spans 14 residues. Germline CDR1 SGHNT, CDR2 YYREEE (reference sequence). After removal of 3 bases from V and 3 bases from J, the junction contained 6 bases not matched to a gene. The CDR3 nucleotides are TGTGCCAGCAGCTCGGGACAGCAAATCTACGAGCAGTACTTC. Its protein product is CASSSGQQIYEQYF.

The rearrangement joins TRBV6-5 to TRBJ2-7; 8 bases are a match to TRBD1. The CDR3 is 15 amino acids. Germline CDR1 MNHEY, CDR2 SVGAGI. The V gene end was trimmed by 5 bases and the J gene end by 5 bases; junction bases not matched to a gene: 11. The CDR3 sequence: CASSHQGARPHEQYF. The DNA of the CDR3 is TGTGCCAGCAGTCATCAGGGGGCGCGTCCCCACGAGCAGTACTTC.

CDR3 loop: CASSYSPGGNQPQHF. The CDR3 DNA follows: TGTGCCAGCAGTTACTCCCCGGGGGGGAATCAGCCCCAGCATTTT. J is TRBJ1-5 and V is TRBV6-5; possible D gene TRBD1, 5 bases. The V end was cut by 0 bases, the J end by 4 bases, with 10 bases between. CDR1 and CDR2 from the germline V gene are MNHEY and SVGAGI. There are 15 residues in the CDR3.